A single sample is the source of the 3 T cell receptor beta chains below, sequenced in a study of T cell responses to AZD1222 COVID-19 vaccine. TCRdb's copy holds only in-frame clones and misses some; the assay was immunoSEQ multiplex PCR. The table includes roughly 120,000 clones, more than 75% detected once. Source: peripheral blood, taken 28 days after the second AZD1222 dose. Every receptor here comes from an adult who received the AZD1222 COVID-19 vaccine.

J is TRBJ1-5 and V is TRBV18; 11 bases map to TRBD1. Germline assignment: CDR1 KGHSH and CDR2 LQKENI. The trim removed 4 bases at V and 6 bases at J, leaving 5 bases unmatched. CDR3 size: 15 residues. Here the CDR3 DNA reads TGTGCCAGCTCACGAGGACAGGGGGCGATTCAGCCCCAGCATTTT. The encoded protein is CASSRGQGAIQPQHF.

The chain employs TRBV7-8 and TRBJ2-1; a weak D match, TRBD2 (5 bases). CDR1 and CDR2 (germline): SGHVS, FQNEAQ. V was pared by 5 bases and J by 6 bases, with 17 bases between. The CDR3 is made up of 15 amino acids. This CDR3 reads CASSPPEEWGNEQFF. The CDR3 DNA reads TGTGCCAGCAGCCCTCCGGAGGAGTGGGGCAATGAGCAGTTCTTC. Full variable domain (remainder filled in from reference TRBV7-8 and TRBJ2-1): GAGVSQSPRYKVAKRGQDVALRCDPISGHVSLFWYQQALGQGPEFLTYFQNEAQLDKSGLPSDRFFAERPEGSVSTLKIQRTQQEDSAVYLCASSPPEEWGNEQFFGPGTRLTVL.

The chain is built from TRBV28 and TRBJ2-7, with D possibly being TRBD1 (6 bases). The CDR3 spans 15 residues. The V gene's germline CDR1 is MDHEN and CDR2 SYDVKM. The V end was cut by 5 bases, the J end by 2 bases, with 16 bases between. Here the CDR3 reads CASSPPRTETYEQYF. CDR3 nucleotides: TGTGCCAGCAGTCCACCACGGACAGAAACCTACGAGCAGTACTTC.